A selection of T cell receptor beta chains follows, all from one sample in a study of T cell responses to AZD1222 COVID-19 vaccine. Data came from immunoSEQ multiplex PCR; TCRdb stores just in-frame clones and leaves some out. The data hold approximately 80,000 clones, with approximately 90% observed a single time. The specimen comprised peripheral blood, sampled on day 0 of AZD1222 vaccination. These receptors were collected from an adult in good health. CDR3s include the opening cysteine and the closing phenylalanine or tryptophan. A D gene is named only where the DNA matches it firmly. Clone sizes are given selectively: once, few, many, or a class where the clone is expanded.

J gene | V gene | clone size | D gene | CDR3 protein | CDR3 DNA
TRBJ1-5 | TRBV7-8 | once | NA | CASSRTDNQPQHF | TGTGCCAGCAGTCGGACGGACAATCAGCCCCAGCATTTT
TRBJ2-7 | TRBV5-1 | NA | NA | CASSLAAGGASYEQYF | TGCGCCAGCAGCTTGGCCGCAGGGGGGGCCTCCTACGAGCAGTACTTC
TRBJ2-2 | TRBV14 | NA | NA | CASSQVRAMLGAGELFF | TGTGCCAGCAGCCAAGTCCGGGCAATGCTGGGCGCCGGGGAGCTGTTTTTT
TRBJ1-2 | TRBV6-2/TRBV6-3 | NA | TRBD1 | CASSSTPGTGHGYTF | TGTGCCAGCAGTTCCACACCAGGGACAGGGCATGGCTACACCTTC
TRBJ1-6 | TRBV28 | NA | NA | CASSLPRGGSPLHF | TGTGCCAGCAGTTTACCTCGGGGGGGTTCACCCCTCCACTTT
TRBJ2-1 | TRBV24-1 | NA | NA | CATSEGGAGYNEQFF | TGTGCCACCAGTGAAGGGGGGGCAGGGTACAATGAGCAGTTCTTC
TRBJ1-1 | TRBV29-1 | NA | NA | CSVVGPNTEAFF | TGCAGCGTTGTAGGCCCGAACACTGAAGCTTTCTTT
TRBJ2-5 | TRBV3-1/TRBV3-2 | NA | NA | CASSQDRAGLEETQYF | TGTGCCAGCAGCCAAGATCGCGCGGGGTTAGAAGAGACCCAGTACTTC
TRBJ2-2 | TRBV24-1 | once | NA | CATSEPANTGELFF | TGTGCCACCAGTGAACCAGCAAACACCGGGGAGCTGTTTTTT
TRBJ2-2 | TRBV5-4 | NA | TRBD2 | CASSRGGTSGGRVTGELFF | TGTGCCAGCAGCCGAGGTGGGACTAGCGGGGGGCGGGTCACCGGGGAGCTGTTTTTT
TRBJ2-5 | TRBV2 | once | NA | CASSEGASQETQYF | TGTGCCAGCAGTGAAGGGGCCAGCCAAGAGACCCAGTACTTC
TRBJ2-2 | TRBV5-1 | NA | NA | CASSLYDTGELFF | TGCGCCAGCAGCTTGTATGACACCGGGGAGCTGTTTTTT
TRBJ1-1 | TRBV18 | NA | TRBD1 | CASSQMGQGREAFF | TGTGCCAGCTCACAAATGGGACAGGGGAGAGAAGCTTTCTTT
TRBJ1-1 | TRBV6-5 | NA | NA | CASSTPLGPGGISF | TGTGCCAGCAGTACCCCGCTCGGGCCGGGGGGAATTAGCTTT
TRBJ1-2 | TRBV7-2 | few | TRBD1 | CASSLARDSYYGYTF | TGTGCCAGCAGCTTAGCCCGGGACAGTTACTATGGCTACACCTTC
TRBJ1-1 | TRBV5-1 | NA | TRBD1 | CASSRGGSEAEAFF | TGCGCCAGCAGCCGAGGGGGCAGTGAAGCTGAAGCTTTCTTT
TRBJ1-1 | TRBV6-5 | NA | NA | CAVRTDTRGLGAFF | TGTGCCGTAAGGACGGACACTCGCGGGCTGGGAGCTTTCTTT
TRBJ2-7 | TRBV30 | NA | NA | CAWRQNYEQYF | TGTGCCTGGAGACAAAACTACGAGCAGTACTTC
TRBJ1-2 | TRBV19 | NA | NA | CASSISPALEAYTGYTF | TGTGCCAGTAGTATTTCTCCCGCCCTTGAAGCTTACACTGGCTACACCTTC
TRBJ2-7 | TRBV20-1 | NA | NA | CSAAGREQYF | TGCAGTGCTGCAGGGCGCGAGCAGTACTTC
TRBJ1-2 | TRBV18 | NA | NA | CASSPYENYGYTF | TGTGCCAGCTCACCTTACGAAAACTATGGCTACACCTTC
TRBJ2-3 | TRBV9 | once | NA | CASSVGVGSFTDTQYF | TGTGCCAGCAGCGTAGGAGTAGGGAGCTTTACAGATACGCAGTATTTT
TRBJ1-3 | TRBV5-8 | NA | NA | CASSLFSGNTIYF | TGTGCCAGCAGCTTGTTCTCTGGAAACACCATATATTTT
TRBJ1-2 | TRBV4-3 | NA | NA | CASSQEAGVNYGYTF | TGCGCCAGCAGCCAAGAGGCGGGGGTGAACTATGGCTACACCTTC
TRBJ2-3 | TRBV2 | NA | TRBD2 | CASTLAETTDTQYF | TGTGCCAGCACCCTAGCGGAAACGACAGATACGCAGTATTTT
TRBJ1-1 | TRBV5-1 | NA | TRBD1 | CASSPGWGQKNTEAFF | TGCGCCAGCAGCCCCGGATGGGGACAGAAGAACACTGAAGCTTTCTTT
TRBJ1-2 | TRBV6-5 | NA | NA | CASSPGTFYYGYTF | TGTGCCAGCAGTCCCGGGACATTCTACTATGGCTACACCTTC
TRBJ1-1 | TRBV15 | NA | NA | CATSRDPGAANRDTEAFF | TGTGCCACCAGCAGAGATCCCGGGGCAGCTAACAGAGACACTGAAGCTTTCTTT
TRBJ1-1 | TRBV7-8 | NA | NA | CASSPVRGTIAEAFF | TGTGCCAGCAGCCCTGTGAGGGGGACTATTGCTGAAGCTTTCTTT
TRBJ2-3 | TRBV7-3 | few | TRBD2 | CASSPGTIQYF | TGTGCCAGCAGCCCTGGGACTATACAGTATTTT
TRBJ2-5 | TRBV11-2 | NA | NA | CASSFHLGGETQYF | TGTGCCAGCAGCTTTCACCTAGGTGGAGAGACCCAGTACTTC
TRBJ2-5 | TRBV5-4 | NA | NA | CASSLDGLVETQYF | TGTGCCAGCAGCTTGGATGGCTTGGTGGAGACCCAGTACTTC
TRBJ2-7 | TRBV15 | NA | NA | CATSRDLAGAEDSYEQYF | TGTGCCACCAGCAGAGATCTAGCAGGGGCCGAAGACTCCTACGAGCAGTACTTC
TRBJ1-2 | TRBV2 | NA | NA | CASSDQTAYGYTF | TGTGCCAGCAGTGACCAGACGGCCTATGGCTACACCTTC
TRBJ2-3 | TRBV5-1 | once | NA | CASSLGGVAGDTQYF | TGCGCCAGCAGCTTGGGAGGGGTCGCGGGGGATACGCAGTATTTT
TRBJ2-6 | TRBV4-3 | NA | NA | CASSQDWSSGANVLTF | TGCGCCAGCAGCCAAGATTGGAGCTCTGGGGCCAACGTCCTGACTTTC
TRBJ2-7 | TRBV6-2/TRBV6-3 | NA | TRBD2 | CASSAYGLAGPLEQYF | TGTGCCAGCAGTGCCTATGGGCTAGCGGGGCCTTTGGAGCAGTACTTC
TRBJ1-6 | TRBV7-9 | once | NA | CASSLALWAPNSPLHF | TGTGCCAGCAGCTTAGCGCTTTGGGCGCCTAATTCACCCCTCCACTTT
TRBJ1-5 | TRBV5-8 | NA | NA | CASSRGTQHQPQHF | TGTGCCAGCAGCCGAGGGACTCAACATCAGCCCCAGCATTTT
TRBJ1-1 | TRBV6-5 | NA | NA | CASSYSRGEAFF | TGTGCCAGCAGTTACTCGAGGGGGGAAGCTTTCTTT